This T cell receptor (beta chain) was retrieved from a study of ipilimumab plus nivolumab after autologous stem cell transplantation. Study-level information: A median of roughly eight nivolumab and roughly 5 ipilimumab doses were given.

Remarks on this clone: The antigen remains undetermined.

The CDR3 runs to 17 residues. V dropped 3 bases and J dropped 3; count of bases not matched to a gene: 7. CDR1 and CDR2 from the germline V gene are ENHRY and SYGVKD. Overall study findings and caveats: Per the authors, repertoire, Treg and microbiota data justify further study.

Ipilimumab, 1 mg/kg, started 14 to 28 days after autologous transplant. Patients received nivolumab 3 mg/kg at weeks 1, 4, 7, 10, then fortnightly to week 26. TCRdb keeps only in-frame clones here, not all; method: immunoSEQ multiplex PCR. The sample has approximately 17,000 clones; approximately 71% are singletons. This rearrangement joins TRBV10-3 to TRBJ2-3, with 12 bases that match TRBD2. Source: PBMCs, taken in a trial of ipilimumab plus nivolumab as post-transplant consolidation. The receptor was derived from a male donor with diffuse large B-cell lymphoma. Written as DNA, the CDR3 is TGTGCCATCAGTGACCCTGAACTAGCGGGAGGAACAGATACGCAGTATTTT. Translated, it gives CAISDPELAGGTDTQYF.